Listed below are T cell receptor beta chains from one sample, sequenced in a study of blood T cell repertoires in COVID-19. TCRdb keeps only in-frame clones here, not all; method: immunoSEQ multiplex PCR. The sample lists 100,000 or so clones, more than 90% seen once, with around 1.9% in the top ten. What was sequenced was peripheral blood. The receptors originated from a woman in her 50s with COVID-19, enrolled during active disease. The CDR3 runs from the conserved cysteine through the conserved F or W. D genes are given only for firm matches. Size is omitted from some rows. Given values are once, few, many or a class for expanded clones.

d_call: NA; clone_size: NA; v_call: TRBV7-2; j_call: TRBJ1-6; cdr3_aa: CASSIGPRRILSSPLHF; cdr3_nt: TGTGCCAGCAGCATCGGACCCCGGAGGATTTTAAGTTCACCCCTCCACTTT
d_call: NA; clone_size: NA; v_call: TRBV7-2; j_call: TRBJ2-3; cdr3_aa: CASSLKGWSDTQYF; cdr3_nt: TGTGCCAGCAGCTTAAAGGGGTGGTCAGATACGCAGTATTTT
d_call: NA; clone_size: NA; v_call: TRBV6-1; j_call: TRBJ2-2; cdr3_aa: CASSATGSLPNTGELFF; cdr3_nt: TGTGCCAGCAGTGCGACAGGATCCCTCCCGAACACCGGGGAGCTGTTTTTT
d_call: NA; clone_size: NA; v_call: TRBV10-3; j_call: TRBJ1-1; cdr3_aa: CAISAGTSPNTEAFF; cdr3_nt: TGTGCCATCAGTGCCGGGACATCACCGAACACTGAAGCTTTCTTT
d_call: TRBD2; clone_size: NA; v_call: TRBV30; j_call: TRBJ2-2; cdr3_aa: CAWRIGSGGGGELFF; cdr3_nt: TGTGCCTGGAGGATAGGTAGCGGGGGCGGCGGGGAGCTGTTTTTT
d_call: TRBD1; clone_size: NA; v_call: TRBV30; j_call: TRBJ1-1; cdr3_aa: CAWSPRTGVLTEAFF; cdr3_nt: TGTGCCTGGAGTCCTCGGACAGGGGTCCTCACTGAAGCTTTCTTT
d_call: TRBD1; clone_size: NA; v_call: TRBV7-3; j_call: TRBJ2-2; cdr3_aa: CASSTTGVTGELFF; cdr3_nt: TGTGCCAGCAGCACGACAGGGGTCACCGGGGAGCTGTTTTTT
d_call: NA; clone_size: NA; v_call: TRBV5-6; j_call: TRBJ2-3; cdr3_aa: CASSSDSSDTQYF; cdr3_nt: TGTGCCAGCAGCTCCGACTCATCAGATACGCAGTATTTT
d_call: NA; clone_size: once; v_call: TRBV7-2; j_call: TRBJ1-3; cdr3_aa: CASSLDFFSGNTIYF; cdr3_nt: TGTGCCAGCAGCTTAGACTTCTTCTCTGGAAACACCATATATTTT
d_call: TRBD2; clone_size: NA; v_call: TRBV11-1; j_call: TRBJ2-3; cdr3_aa: CASSLLAGGTDTQYF; cdr3_nt: TGTGCCAGCAGTTTACTAGCGGGGGGGACAGATACGCAGTATTTT
d_call: TRBD1; clone_size: NA; v_call: TRBV19; j_call: TRBJ2-3; cdr3_aa: CASSVQGEWDTQYF; cdr3_nt: TGTGCCAGTAGTGTGCAGGGGGAATGGGATACGCAGTATTTT
d_call: TRBD1; clone_size: NA; v_call: TRBV7-2; j_call: TRBJ2-2; cdr3_aa: CASSSDRGWGELFF; cdr3_nt: TGTGCCAGCAGCTCCGACAGGGGTTGGGGGGAGCTGTTTTTT
d_call: NA; clone_size: NA; v_call: TRBV19; j_call: TRBJ1-4; cdr3_aa: CASTVLGGDEKLFF; cdr3_nt: TGTGCCAGTACCGTACTAGGAGGGGATGAAAAACTGTTTTTT
d_call: TRBD1; clone_size: NA; v_call: TRBV19; j_call: TRBJ1-2; cdr3_aa: CASSPNPGQRRYGYTF; cdr3_nt: TGTGCCAGTAGTCCGAACCCGGGACAGCGGCGATATGGCTACACCTTC
d_call: TRBD2; clone_size: NA; v_call: TRBV7-9; j_call: TRBJ2-3; cdr3_aa: CASSLVAGGTRTDTQYF; cdr3_nt: TGTGCCAGCAGCTTGGTGGCGGGGGGAACTCGCACAGATACGCAGTATTTT
d_call: TRBD2; clone_size: NA; v_call: TRBV2; j_call: TRBJ2-3; cdr3_aa: CASSEARRGAEDTQYF; cdr3_nt: TGTGCCAGCAGTGAAGCGAGGCGGGGGGCCGAAGATACGCAGTATTTT
d_call: TRBD1; clone_size: few; v_call: TRBV20-1; j_call: TRBJ1-2; cdr3_aa: CSASGTAYGYTF; cdr3_nt: TGCAGTGCTAGTGGGACAGCCTATGGCTACACCTTC
d_call: TRBD2; clone_size: NA; v_call: TRBV13; j_call: TRBJ2-3; cdr3_aa: CASLRRGTDTQYF; cdr3_nt: TGTGCCAGTCTCCGGCGGGGGACAGATACGCAGTATTTT
d_call: NA; clone_size: once; v_call: TRBV2; j_call: TRBJ2-1; cdr3_aa: CASSEDGWSSYNEQFF; cdr3_nt: TGTGCCAGCAGTGAAGATGGGTGGAGCTCCTACAATGAGCAGTTCTTC
d_call: NA; clone_size: NA; v_call: TRBV5-6; j_call: TRBJ1-2; cdr3_aa: CASSLLAGGYTF; cdr3_nt: TGTGCCAGCAGTCTCCTAGCGGGGGGCTACACCTTC
d_call: TRBD1; clone_size: once; v_call: TRBV12-5; j_call: TRBJ2-4; cdr3_aa: CASGLTWTGGIIQYF; cdr3_nt: TGTGCTAGTGGTTTGACTTGGACAGGGGGCATCATTCAGTACTTC
d_call: TRBD1; clone_size: NA; v_call: TRBV27; j_call: TRBJ2-2; cdr3_aa: CASSLSIGDRVDTGELFF; cdr3_nt: TGTGCCAGCAGTTTATCGATAGGGGACAGGGTAGACACCGGGGAGCTGTTTTTT
d_call: NA; clone_size: NA; v_call: TRBV9; j_call: TRBJ2-3; cdr3_aa: CASSVGQGGDTQYF; cdr3_nt: TGTGCCAGCAGCGTAGGGCAGGGGGGAGATACGCAGTATTTT
d_call: TRBD1; clone_size: NA; v_call: TRBV28; j_call: TRBJ1-2; cdr3_aa: CASSSNRGEILNYGYTF; cdr3_nt: TGTGCCAGCAGTTCCAACAGGGGGGAAATTCTGAACTATGGCTACACCTTC
d_call: NA; clone_size: NA; v_call: TRBV5-1; j_call: TRBJ2-7; cdr3_aa: CASSVDRSRWYF; cdr3_nt: TGCGCCAGCAGCGTAGACAGGTCCCGATGGTACTTC
d_call: NA; clone_size: NA; v_call: TRBV4-1; j_call: TRBJ1-4; cdr3_aa: CASSQDPGGIVNEKLFF; cdr3_nt: TGCGCCAGCAGCCAAGATCCCGGAGGGATAGTTAATGAAAAACTGTTTTTT
d_call: TRBD1; clone_size: NA; v_call: TRBV12-3/TRBV12-4; j_call: TRBJ1-4; cdr3_aa: CASRPETGKLFF; cdr3_nt: TGTGCCAGCAGGCCTGAGACAGGGAAACTGTTTTTT
d_call: TRBD1; clone_size: NA; v_call: TRBV4-2; j_call: TRBJ1-5; cdr3_aa: CASSQATGANQPQHF; cdr3_nt: TGTGCCAGCAGCCAAGCTACAGGGGCGAATCAGCCCCAGCATTTT
d_call: TRBD2; clone_size: NA; v_call: TRBV14; j_call: TRBJ2-5; cdr3_aa: CASSLQLAGKETQYF; cdr3_nt: TGTGCCAGCAGCCTCCAACTAGCGGGGAAGGAGACCCAGTACTTC
d_call: NA; clone_size: NA; v_call: TRBV7-3; j_call: TRBJ1-1; cdr3_aa: CASSPHGELNTEAFF; cdr3_nt: TGTGCCAGCAGCCCCCACGGGGAACTGAACACTGAAGCTTTCTTT
d_call: NA; clone_size: NA; v_call: TRBV28; j_call: TRBJ1-5; cdr3_aa: CASSLYRVPSNQPQHF; cdr3_nt: TGTGCCAGCAGTCTGTACAGGGTCCCAAGCAATCAGCCCCAGCATTTT
d_call: TRBD1; clone_size: NA; v_call: TRBV7-2; j_call: TRBJ1-2; cdr3_aa: CASGHPGTVNGYTF; cdr3_nt: TGTGCCAGCGGCCACCCCGGGACAGTTAATGGCTACACCTTC
d_call: TRBD2; clone_size: NA; v_call: TRBV24-1; j_call: TRBJ2-1; cdr3_aa: CATSGPTEDSGGYNEQFF; cdr3_nt: TGTGCCACCAGTGGTCCCACTGAAGATAGCGGGGGGTACAATGAGCAGTTCTTC
d_call: NA; clone_size: NA; v_call: TRBV5-6; j_call: TRBJ1-2; cdr3_aa: CASSSIGTYGYTF; cdr3_nt: TGTGCCAGCAGCTCCATCGGGACTTACGGCTACACCTTC
d_call: TRBD2; clone_size: NA; v_call: TRBV12-5; j_call: TRBJ2-3; cdr3_aa: CASGFHKGLAGTDTQYF; cdr3_nt: TGTGCTAGTGGTTTTCATAAGGGGCTAGCGGGGACAGATACGCAGTATTTT
d_call: TRBD1; clone_size: NA; v_call: TRBV2; j_call: TRBJ1-5; cdr3_aa: CASSEWQTGVQPQHF; cdr3_nt: TGTGCCAGCAGTGAGTGGCAGACAGGGGTTCAGCCCCAGCATTTT
d_call: NA; clone_size: NA; v_call: TRBV5-1; j_call: TRBJ2-4; cdr3_aa: CASSLVGVTAKNIQYF; cdr3_nt: TGCGCCAGCAGCTTGGTAGGAGTTACAGCCAAAAACATTCAGTACTTC
d_call: NA; clone_size: NA; v_call: TRBV7-2; j_call: TRBJ2-7; cdr3_aa: CASSPTVILLYEQYF; cdr3_nt: TGTGCCAGCAGCCCGACAGTGATTCTGCTCTACGAGCAGTACTTC
d_call: NA; clone_size: NA; v_call: TRBV28; j_call: TRBJ1-2; cdr3_aa: CASSLWTGNGYTF; cdr3_nt: TGTGCCAGCAGTTTATGGACAGGCAATGGCTACACCTTC
d_call: NA; clone_size: NA; v_call: TRBV23-1; j_call: TRBJ1-6; cdr3_aa: CASSQSGGETPLHF; cdr3_nt: TGCGCCAGCAGTCAATCTGGGGGGGAGACACCCCTCCACTTT
d_call: NA; clone_size: NA; v_call: TRBV7-8; j_call: TRBJ1-2; cdr3_aa: CASSLGTSNYGYTF; cdr3_nt: TGTGCCAGCAGCTTAGGGACTTCCAACTATGGCTACACCTTC
d_call: NA; clone_size: NA; v_call: TRBV19; j_call: TRBJ2-3; cdr3_aa: CASRLNTDTQYF; cdr3_nt: TGTGCCAGTAGACTTAACACAGATACGCAGTATTTT
d_call: NA; clone_size: few; v_call: TRBV21-1; j_call: TRBJ2-3; cdr3_aa: CASSKGVAGRGGSTDTQYF; cdr3_nt: TGTGCCAGCAGCAAAGGAGTAGCGGGCCGAGGAGGAAGCACAGATACGCAGTATTTT
d_call: NA; clone_size: NA; v_call: TRBV7-9; j_call: TRBJ2-3; cdr3_aa: CASSPTGTRTITDTQYF; cdr3_nt: TGTGCCAGCAGCCCGACAGGGACTCGCACAATCACAGATACGCAGTATTTT
d_call: NA; clone_size: NA; v_call: TRBV19; j_call: TRBJ2-2; cdr3_aa: CASSIPQGMTSRLFF; cdr3_nt: TGTGCCAGTAGTATCCCTCAGGGTATGACGAGTCGGCTGTTTTTT
d_call: NA; clone_size: NA; v_call: TRBV3-1/TRBV3-2; j_call: TRBJ1-3; cdr3_aa: CASSHLTISGNTIYF; cdr3_nt: TGTGCCAGCAGCCATCTAACGATCTCTGGAAACACCATATATTTT
d_call: NA; clone_size: NA; v_call: TRBV19; j_call: TRBJ1-6; cdr3_aa: CASSSGPRGSPLHF; cdr3_nt: TGTGCCAGTAGTTCAGGACCTAGGGGTTCACCCCTCCACTTT
d_call: NA; clone_size: NA; v_call: TRBV5-1; j_call: TRBJ1-2; cdr3_aa: CASSLGGTSSNYGYTF; cdr3_nt: TGCGCCAGCAGCTTGGGTGGGACAAGCTCCAACTATGGCTACACCTTC
d_call: NA; clone_size: NA; v_call: TRBV10-2; j_call: TRBJ1-1; cdr3_aa: CASIPDGKGGNTEAFF; cdr3_nt: TGCGCCAGCATCCCCGACGGGAAGGGAGGGAACACTGAAGCTTTCTTT
d_call: TRBD1; clone_size: NA; v_call: TRBV4-1; j_call: TRBJ2-3; cdr3_aa: CASSLRQGAGDTQYF; cdr3_nt: TGCGCCAGCAGCCTACGACAGGGGGCCGGCGATACGCAGTATTTT